The clone carrying this TCR beta chain was observed a single time. Sequencing was performed with immunoSEQ multiplex PCR; in TCRdb, only in-frame clones are kept and a portion is missing. The sample carries about 71,000 clones, roughly nine tenths recorded once. The sample is drawn from a study of T cell changes during pregnancy in multiple sclerosis. The CDR3 consists of 15 residues. Trimming took 3 bases from V and 4 from J, leaving 15 bases between them. Per germline, CDR1 MNHEY and CDR2 SMNVEV (reference sequence). This chain links TRBV27 with TRBJ1-1; D perhaps matches TRBD1 (5 bases). The sequenced sample was CD8+ T cells from peripheral blood mononuclear cells, obtained before pregnancy. The receptor's source is a female donor with multiple sclerosis, enrolled in a pregnancy study. This CDR3 is CASSLPGVTLTEAFF. As DNA, the CDR3 is TGTGCCAGCAGTTTGCCGGGGGTCACCCTCACTGAAGCTTTCTTT.